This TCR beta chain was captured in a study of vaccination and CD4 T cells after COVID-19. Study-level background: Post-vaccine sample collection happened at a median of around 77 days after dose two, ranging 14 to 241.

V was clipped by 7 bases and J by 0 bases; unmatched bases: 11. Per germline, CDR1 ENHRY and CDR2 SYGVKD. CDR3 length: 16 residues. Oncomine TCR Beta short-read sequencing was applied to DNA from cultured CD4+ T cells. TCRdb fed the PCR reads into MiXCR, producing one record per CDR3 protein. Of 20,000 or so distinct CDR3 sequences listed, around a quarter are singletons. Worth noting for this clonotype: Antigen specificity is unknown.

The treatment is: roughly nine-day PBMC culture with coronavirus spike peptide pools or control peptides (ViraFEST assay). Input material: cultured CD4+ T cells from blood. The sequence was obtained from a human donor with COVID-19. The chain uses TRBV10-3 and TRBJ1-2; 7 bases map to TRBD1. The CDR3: CAITPGQSNTNYGYTF. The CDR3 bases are TGTGCCATCACCCCGGGACAGTCAAATACTAACTATGGCTACACCTTC.